This is a list of T cell receptor beta chains from one sample in a study of T cell repertoires in cytomegalovirus infection. One entry per CDR3 protein, called by TCRdb with MiXCR from the reads. This table has 200,000 to 250,000 distinct CDR3 sequences, around 12% appearing once. The sample was PBMCs. Source of these receptors: a human donor in good health (CMV status not recorded). Some clones in this sample may be carry-over from other donors' samples. CDR3s include the opening cysteine and the closing phenylalanine or tryptophan. A D gene is named only where the DNA matches it firmly. Some rows have no size entry. The others give once, few or many, or a class for an expanded clone.

D: .
length: 14
J: TRBJ2-3
size: many
V: TRBV11-3
DNA: TGTGCCAGCAGCCGGACACGGAGCACAGATACGCAGTATTTT
CDR3: CASSRTRSTDTQYF

D: .
length: 13
J: TRBJ2-5
size: many
V: TRBV20-1
DNA: TGCAGTGCTAGGCTACTCGGTGCGGAGACCCAGTACTTC
CDR3: CSARLLGAETQYF

D: TRBD2
length: 15
J: TRBJ2-7
size: few
V: TRBV2
DNA: TGTGCCAGCAGTGAAGGGCTCGCGGGAGGGAACGAGCAGTACTTC
CDR3: CASSEGLAGGNEQYF

D: .
length: 13
J: TRBJ1-2
size: few
V: TRBV19
DNA: TGTGCCAGTAGTACCAGTCAGTCCTATGGCTACACCTTC
CDR3: CASSTSQSYGYTF

D: .
length: 14
J: TRBJ1-1
size: .
V: TRBV12-3/TRBV12-4
DNA: TGTGCCAGCAGTTTGGCCGGCAAGAACACTGAAGCTTTCTTT
CDR3: CASSLAGKNTEAFF

D: .
length: 15
J: TRBJ2-5
size: few
V: TRBV28
DNA: TGTGCCAGCATTTCCCGGGAAACTACCCAAGAGACCCAGTACTTC
CDR3: CASISRETTQETQYF

D: .
length: 12
J: TRBJ2-7
size: .
V: TRBV6-2/TRBV6-3
DNA: TGTGCCAGCAGCGACCCGCCGAAAGAGCAGTACTTC
CDR3: CASSDPPKEQYF

D: .
length: 12
J: TRBJ1-6
size: many
V: TRBV7-2
DNA: TGTGCCAGCAGCCCCGCAAGGCCAGTTCTCCACTTT
CDR3: CASSPARPVLHF

D: .
length: 14
J: TRBJ1-4
size: few
V: TRBV29-1
DNA: TGCAGCGTCCAGGCTCGGACGGGGAATGAAAAACTGTTTTTT
CDR3: CSVQARTGNEKLFF

D: .
length: 14
J: TRBJ1-1
size: many
V: TRBV7-2
DNA: TGTGCCAGCAGCTTGGGGGGGGTAAGCACTGAAGCTTTCTTT
CDR3: CASSLGGVSTEAFF

D: TRBD2
length: 16
J: TRBJ2-5
size: many
V: TRBV7-2
DNA: TGTGCCAGCAGCCCTAATGGGGGACTAGCGGGAGGGACCCAGTACTTC
CDR3: CASSPNGGLAGGTQYF

D: TRBD2
length: 17
J: TRBJ2-1
size: few
V: TRBV29-1
DNA: TGCAGCGCCTCCGGGGGTAGCGGGAGAGCGGGAACAAATGAGCAGTTCTTC
CDR3: CSASGGSGRAGTNEQFF

D: .
length: 13
J: TRBJ2-5
size: few
V: TRBV28
DNA: TGTGCCAGCAGCCTTAGCCAGCCAGAGACCCAGTACTTC
CDR3: CASSLSQPETQYF

D: .
length: 15
J: TRBJ1-2
size: many
V: TRBV25-1
DNA: TGTGCCAGCAGTGAAAACGAGGGTAGCCGCTATGGCTACACCTTC
CDR3: CASSENEGSRYGYTF

D: TRBD1
length: 14
J: TRBJ1-2
size: many
V: TRBV7-2
DNA: TGTGCCAGCAGCTACCCGACAGGGATAGTTGGCTACACCTTC
CDR3: CASSYPTGIVGYTF

D: TRBD1
length: 16
J: TRBJ1-1
size: many
V: TRBV7-8
DNA: TGTGCCAGCAGCCGACAGGGTGTGAGATCGGTAACTGAAGCTTTCTTT
CDR3: CASSRQGVRSVTEAFF

D: TRBD2
length: 13
J: TRBJ2-7
size: few
V: TRBV19
DNA: TGTGCCAGTAGTATGCGGGGGGCCTACGAGCAGTACTTC
CDR3: CASSMRGAYEQYF

D: TRBD2
length: 18
J: TRBJ2-5
size: many
V: TRBV6-2/TRBV6-3
DNA: TGTGCCAGCAGTTACTTGGGACTAGCGGGGGACCCTCAAGAGACCCAGTACTTC
CDR3: CASSYLGLAGDPQETQYF

D: TRBD1
length: 14
J: TRBJ1-2
size: many
V: TRBV7-2
DNA: TGTGCCAGCAACTCGCGGACAGGGAATTCTGGCTACACCTTC
CDR3: CASNSRTGNSGYTF

D: TRBD1
length: 16
J: TRBJ1-4
size: many
V: TRBV19
DNA: TGTGCCAGTAGTATGCGACAGGGGCCGACTAATGAAAAACTGTTTTTT
CDR3: CASSMRQGPTNEKLFF

D: .
length: 13
J: TRBJ1-2
size: many
V: TRBV7-2
DNA: TGTGCCAGCAGCTTGCCAAGCCCCTATGGCTACACCTTC
CDR3: CASSLPSPYGYTF

D: .
length: 14
J: TRBJ2-3
size: few
V: TRBV5-1
DNA: TGCGCCAGCAGCATATCTTCCGGGGCAGATACGCAGTATTTT
CDR3: CASSISSGADTQYF

D: TRBD1
length: 15
J: TRBJ2-7
size: .
V: TRBV28
DNA: TGTGCCAGCAGTTCACAAGACAGGGCCGCCTACGAGCAGTACTTC
CDR3: CASSSQDRAAYEQYF

D: .
length: 14
J: TRBJ2-1
size: few
V: TRBV7-8
DNA: TGTGCCAGCAGCTTAAGGGCAGGGTCCAATGAGCAGTTCTTC
CDR3: CASSLRAGSNEQFF

D: .
length: 13
J: TRBJ2-7
size: .
V: TRBV25-1
DNA: TGTGCCAGCGAGGGACATTTCTCCTACGAGCAGTACTTC
CDR3: CASEGHFSYEQYF

D: TRBD2
length: 19
J: TRBJ2-5
size: few
V: TRBV7-2
DNA: TGTGCCAGCAGCTTAGCGCCGGGGCGACTAGCGGCGGTCCAAGAGACCCAGTACTTC
CDR3: CASSLAPGRLAAVQETQYF